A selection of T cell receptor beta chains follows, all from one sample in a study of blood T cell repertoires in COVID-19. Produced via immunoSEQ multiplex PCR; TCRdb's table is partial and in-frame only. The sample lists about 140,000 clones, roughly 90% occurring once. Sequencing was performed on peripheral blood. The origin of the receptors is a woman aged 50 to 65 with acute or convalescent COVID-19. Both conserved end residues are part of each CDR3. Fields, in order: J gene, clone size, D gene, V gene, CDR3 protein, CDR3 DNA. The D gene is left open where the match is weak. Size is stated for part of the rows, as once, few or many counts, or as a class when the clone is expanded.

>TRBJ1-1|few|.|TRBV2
CARLGDTEAFF
TGTGCCAGGTTAGGGGACACTGAAGCTTTCTTT
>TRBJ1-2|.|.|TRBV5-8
CASSLGVGGRNYGYTF
TGTGCCAGCAGCCTAGGTGTAGGAGGAAGGAACTATGGCTACACCTTC
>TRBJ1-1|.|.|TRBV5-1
CASSFAGTNTEAFF
TGCGCCAGCAGCTTCGCGGGGACGAACACTGAAGCTTTCTTT
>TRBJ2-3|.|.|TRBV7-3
CASSPLGGTDTQYF
TGTGCCAGCAGCCCCCTAGGTGGCACAGATACGCAGTATTTT
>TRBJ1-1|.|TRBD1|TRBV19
CASSPLPGQGTEAFF
TGTGCCAGTAGTCCTCTACCGGGACAGGGTACTGAAGCTTTCTTT
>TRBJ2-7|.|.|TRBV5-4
CASSLVRASATYEQYF
TGTGCCAGCAGCTTGGTGAGGGCTAGCGCAACCTACGAGCAGTACTTC
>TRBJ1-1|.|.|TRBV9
CASSVDWGQNTEAFF
TGTGCCAGCAGCGTAGATTGGGGACAGAACACTGAAGCTTTCTTT
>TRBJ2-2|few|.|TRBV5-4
CASSLGGVSAGELFF
TGTGCCAGCAGCTTAGGGGGTGTGAGTGCCGGGGAGCTGTTTTTT
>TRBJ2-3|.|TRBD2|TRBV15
CATSRVSGGAPDTQYF
TGTGCCACCAGCAGAGTTAGCGGGGGGGCCCCAGATACGCAGTATTTT
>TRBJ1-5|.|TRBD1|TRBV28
CASSSSGQGAEYRGQPQHF
TGTGCCAGCAGTTCCTCGGGACAGGGGGCTGAGTATAGAGGTCAGCCCCAGCATTTT
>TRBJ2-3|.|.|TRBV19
CASSIYPSGEGDTQYF
TGTGCCAGTAGTATATACCCGTCAGGGGAGGGAGATACGCAGTATTTT
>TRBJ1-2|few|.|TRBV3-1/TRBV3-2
CASSQDDRQHNGYTF
TGTGCCAGCAGCCAAGATGACAGGCAGCATAATGGCTACACCTTC
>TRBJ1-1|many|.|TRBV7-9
CASSPFFNTEAFF
TGTGCCAGCAGCCCCTTTTTTAACACTGAAGCTTTCTTT
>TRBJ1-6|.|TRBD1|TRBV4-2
CASSLGQGGSPLHF
TGTGCCAGCAGCCTCGGACAGGGCGGTTCACCCCTCCACTTT
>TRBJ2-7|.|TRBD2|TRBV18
CASSLGTSGIEEQYF
TGTGCCAGCTCACTCGGGACTAGCGGGATTGAGGAGCAGTACTTC
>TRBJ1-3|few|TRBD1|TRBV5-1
CASSLVTSGQGYTIYF
TGCGCCAGCAGCTTGGTTACTTCGGGACAGGGATACACCATATATTTT